This section outlines one TCR beta chain sequence together with its context. The antigen is unknown. The sample belongs to a study of T cell repertoires in ileal Crohn's disease. General study results and limits: Clonal expansions were more frequent in active smokers than non-smokers at surgery.

Clones were sequenced by immunoSEQ multiplex PCR, and TCRdb holds only the in-frame ones, with some missing. This table has 9,500 to 12,000 clones, more than 60% appearing once. There are 18 residues in the CDR3. The V end lost 5 bases, the J end lost 2 bases, and 19 bases lay between the germline ends. The germline V gene encodes CDR1 SGHTA and CDR2 FQGNSA. Input material: ileal tissue. The source of this sequence is an adult with Crohn's disease. The chain couples TRBV7-2 to TRBJ2-6; D is perhaps TRBD2 (6 bases). In DNA, the CDR3 is TGTGCCAGCAGCCGGGGGTTGGCAGGTTCGGCTGGGGCCAACGTCCTGACTTTC. Its protein is CASSRGLAGSAGANVLTF. The whole variable domain, filled in from reference TRBV7-2 and TRBJ2-6, reads GAGVSQSPSNKVTEKGKDVELRCDPISGHTALYWYRQSLGQGLEFLIYFQGNSAPDKSGLPSDRFSAERTGGSVSTLTIQRTQQEDSAVYLCASSRGLAGSAGANVLTFGAGSRLTVL.